These 23 T cell receptor beta chains originate from one sample sequenced in a study of blood T cell repertoires in COVID-19. Sequenced by immunoSEQ multiplex PCR; TCRdb stores in-frame clones only, minus some. The table records 75,000 to 95,000 clones, 85% to 90% of them present only once. The sequenced material came from peripheral blood. The origin of the receptors is a human donor in a cohort sampled during active COVID-19.

The chain joins TRBV9 to TRBJ2-7, with 8 bases aligning to TRBD1. Germline assignment: CDR1 SGDLS and CDR2 YYNGEE. The length of the CDR3 is 16 residues. J was trimmed by 2 bases and V by 3 bases; bases with no gene match: 10. CDR3 protein: CASSDNDRGNPYEQYF. The CDR3 DNA sequence: TGTGCCAGCAGCGATAATGACAGGGGAAATCCCTACGAGCAGTACTTC.

The chain is built from TRBV29-1 and TRBJ2-7; TRBD2 is a possible D gene (6 bases). The CDR3 contains 13 residues. Germline CDR1 and CDR2: SQVTM and ANQGSEA. V was pared by 5 bases and J by 5 bases, with 16 bases between. CDR3 nucleotide sequence: TGCAGCGTTTCTGGGGAGGTTCCCCACGAGCAGTACTTC. Amino acid sequence: CSVSGEVPHEQYF.

J is TRBJ1-6 and V is TRBV4-3, with 7 bases identical to TRBD1. The length of the CDR3 is 15 residues. CDR1 and CDR2 from the germline V gene are LGHNA and YSLEER. The ends lost 4 bases at V and 10 bases at J; junction bases unmatched: 10. DNA of the CDR3: TGCGCCAGCAGCCTCGACAGGGATGTTAGGTCACCCCTCCACTTT. Translating it yields CASSLDRDVRSPLHF.

The chain couples TRBV5-4 to TRBJ2-7; perhaps TRBD1 as D (6 bases). Germline V gene sequence: CDR1 SGHNT, CDR2 YYREEE (reference sequence). CDR3 length equals 14 residues. Trimming shortened V by 4 bases and J by 3 bases, and 14 bases separated the two germline ends. The CDR3 region is CASSRRLDSYEQYF. CDR3 nucleotide sequence: TGTGCCAGCAGCCGACGCCTGGACAGCTACGAGCAGTACTTC.

This clone showed up just once. This sequence joins TRBV19 and TRBJ1-5; 9 nucleotides agree with TRBD1. This CDR3 is 13 amino acids long. Germline values: CDR1 LNHDA, CDR2 SQIVND (reference sequence). V lost 10 bases to trimming and J lost 7 bases; unmatched junction nucleotides: 8. The CDR3 DNA reads as TGTGCCACCCGGGACAGGGAGCAGCAGCCCCAGCATTTT. Protein sequence: CATRDREQQPQHF.

This chain joins TRBV7-3 and TRBJ2-5; the match to TRBD1 covers 9 bases. The germline CDR1 and CDR2 sequences are SGHTA and FQGTGA. This CDR3 contains 14 residues. Trimming at V came to 5 bases and at J to 5 bases, leaving 6 bases not matched to a gene. CDR3 region: CASSRTGERETQYF. As DNA, the CDR3 is TGTGCCAGCAGCCGGACAGGGGAGCGGGAGACCCAGTACTTC. Full variable domain (missing parts from reference TRBV7-3 and TRBJ2-5): GAGVSQTPSNKVTEKGKYVELRCDPISGHTALYWYRQSLGQGPEFLIYFQGTGAADDSGLPNDRFFAVRPEGSVSTLKIQRTERGDSAVYLCASSRTGERETQYFGPGTRLLVL.

As to this clone: Sequence at one end of the junction differs from germline and may be a read error. This chain links TRBV20-1 with TRBJ1-2; no clear D. Germline CDR1 DFQATT, CDR2 SNEGSKA (reference sequence). The CDR3 loop spans 11 amino acids. DNA of the CDR3: TGCAGTGCTCGAGACTTCTATGGCTACACCTTC. It yields the protein CSARDFYGYTF.

The rearrangement joins TRBV27 to TRBJ1-1; unclear D gene. The CDR3 contains 14 residues. In germline, CDR1 is MNHEY, CDR2 SMNVEV (reference sequence). The ends were cut back, 3 bases at V and 1 base at J, with 9 bases in the middle. CDR3 region: CASSFWRTNTEAFF. The CDR3 DNA is TGTGCCAGCAGTTTCTGGAGGACGAACACTGAAGCTTTCTTT.

The chain is built from TRBV21-1 and TRBJ2-7; the table's D call, TRBD1, has no DNA check behind it. TRBV21-1 is classified as a pseudogene. The CDR3 extends over 16 amino acids. The chain's CDR3 is CASIIKSGQGINEQYF. CDR3 bases: TGTGCCAGCATCATAAAGTCGGGACAGGGCATAAACGAGCAGTACTTC.

The sample holds one count of this clone. V and J are TRBV7-9 and TRBJ1-1; D possibly corresponds to TRBD1 (6 bases). Germline assignment: CDR1 SEHNR and CDR2 FQNEAQ (reference sequence). The CDR3 totals 16 residues. Trimming left V 4 bases short and J 5 bases short, with 20 bases between. The CDR3 sequence is CASSSESGTRVTEAFF. The CDR3 region has the DNA TGTGCCAGCAGCTCGGAATCTGGGACACGGGTTACTGAAGCTTTCTTT.

The rearrangement joins TRBV18 to TRBJ2-7, with TRBD2 matching over 8 bases. The ends lost 4 bases at V and 7 bases at J; junction bases unmatched: 6. From germline, CDR1 is KGHSH and CDR2 LQKENI. This CDR3 region has 13 residues. CDR3 in amino acids: CASSLSGGGEQYF. Written as DNA, the CDR3 is TGTGCCAGCTCACTCAGCGGGGGCGGGGAGCAGTACTTC.

This chain connects TRBV25-1 to TRBJ2-7; 7 nucleotides align to TRBD1. With V trimmed by 5 bases and J by 6 bases, 7 bases remained unmatched. CDR1 and CDR2 from the germline V gene are MGHDK and SYGVNS. This CDR3 is 13 amino acids long. CDR3 in amino acids: CASSRGGKGEQYF. The CDR3 DNA sequence: TGTGCCAGCAGTAGAGGGGGCAAGGGCGAGCAGTACTTC.

This chain uses TRBV4-3 with TRBJ2-3; 7 bases line up with TRBD2. CDR3 length: 18 residues. V was clipped by 1 base and J by 3 bases; unmatched bases: 13. Germline CDR1 LGHNA, CDR2 YSLEER. CDR3 amino acids: CASSQAYEGWGGTDTQYF. CDR3 nucleotide sequence: TGCGCCAGCAGCCAAGCTTATGAAGGTTGGGGGGGAACAGATACGCAGTATTTT.

This chain uses TRBV7-9 with TRBJ2-1; maybe TRBD1 (5 bases). The V and J ends lost 0 bases and 9 bases respectively, with 6 bases between them. The CDR3 runs 12 residues. The germline CDR1 and CDR2 sequences are SEHNR and FQNEAQ (reference sequence). The CDR3 loop is CASSLAQGEQFF. DNA of the CDR3: TGTGCCAGCAGCTTAGCCCAGGGTGAGCAGTTCTTC.

The chain uses TRBV19 and TRBJ2-1, with TRBD2 identical over 7 bases. V shed 5 bases and J 2 bases; nucleotides not matched to a gene: 3. The CDR3 is 14 residues long. Germline CDR1 and CDR2: LNHDA and SQIVND (reference sequence). CDR3 nucleotide sequence: TGTGCCAGTAGTCAGCTAGCGGCCTACAATGAGCAGTTCTTC. It codes for CASSQLAAYNEQFF. The full variable domain, in which reference TRBV19 and TRBJ2-1 provide the parts outside the CDR3, is DGGITQSPKYLFRKEGQNVTLSCEQNLNHDAMYWYRQDPGQGLRLIYYSQIVNDFQKGDIAEGYSVSREKKESFPLTVTSAQKNPTAFYLCASSQLAAYNEQFFGPGTRLTVL.

The chain recombines TRBV27 with TRBJ2-3; 7 bases fit TRBD1. With 6 bases clipped from V and 6 bases from J, the junction kept 12 bases outside the gene matches. Germline CDR1 and CDR2: MNHEY and SMNVEV (reference sequence). The CDR3 contains 15 residues. The CDR3 region has the DNA TGTGCCAGCAGAAAGGCAGGGGGAGACGGTGATACGCAGTATTTT. This gives the protein CASRKAGGDGDTQYF.

This chain uses TRBV3-1 (or the pseudogene TRBV3-2) with TRBJ2-3, with a possible D match to TRBD2 (6 bases). V lost 1 base and J lost 0, with 14 bases in between. Germline values: CDR1 LGHDT, CDR2 YNNKEL (reference sequence). The CDR3 has 17 amino acids. The CDR3 DNA follows: TGTGCCAGCAGCCAAGTCGCGGGGCGTACTAGCACAGATACGCAGTATTTT. Amino acid sequence: CASSQVAGRTSTDTQYF.

This chain links TRBV7-9 with TRBJ2-5; D is possibly TRBD2 (5 bases). Looked up from germline, CDR1 is SEHNR and CDR2 is FQNEAQ (reference sequence). The CDR3 covers 14 residues. Trimming took 4 bases from V and 7 from J, leaving 16 bases between them. The CDR3 loop is CASSSRGLPGTQYF. The CDR3 coding sequence is TGTGCCAGCAGCTCCCGAGGGCTACCTGGGACCCAGTACTTC.

The chain recombines TRBV11-2 with TRBJ2-5, with a weak D call TRBD2 (5 bases). The V gene's germline CDR1 is SGHAT and CDR2 FQNNGV. Trimming removed 4 bases from V and 7 bases from J, with 16 bases in between. This CDR3 has 14 residues. CDR3 nucleotides: TGTGCCAGCAGCTCGGTAGGAGCGGCTGGGACCCAGTACTTC. Translating it yields CASSSVGAAGTQYF.

J is TRBJ2-1 and V is TRBV18, with a tentative D call TRBD1 (6 bases). CDR3 length: 15 residues. Germline loops: CDR1 KGHSH, CDR2 LQKENI. Trimming pared 2 bases from V and 2 bases from J, leaving 10 bases between. In DNA form, the CDR3 reads TGTGCCAGCTCACCATCCAGGGGTACCTACAATGAGCAGTTCTTC. Translated, it gives CASSPSRGTYNEQFF. The variable domain in full, with the rest retrieved from reference TRBV18 and TRBJ2-1, is NAGVMQNPRHLVRRRGQEARLRCSPMKGHSHVYWYRQLPEEGLKFMVYLQKENIIDESGMPKERFSAEFPKEGPSILRIQQVVRGDSAAYFCASSPSRGTYNEQFFGPGTRLTVL.

The chain recombines TRBV12-5 with TRBJ1-4, with D uncertain. Germline V CDR1 and CDR2: LGHNT, FRNRAP. The CDR3 sequence is 13 residues long. V lost 0 bases and J 10 bases, leaving 9 bases between the germline ends. The CDR3 region is CASGLVREGKLFF. For the CDR3, the DNA is TGTGCTAGTGGTTTGGTACGTGAGGGAAAACTGTTTTTT.

The V and J genes are TRBV5-8 and TRBJ2-3, with TRBD2 matching 8 bases. CDR1 SGHTS and CDR2 YDEGEE come from the germline V gene. The CDR3 has 16 residues. After removal of 2 bases from V and 2 bases from J, the junction contained 7 bases not matched to a gene. CDR3 DNA: TGTGCCAGCAGCTTTGACCGGGGGGGCTTCACAGATACGCAGTATTTT. Translation gives CASSFDRGGFTDTQYF.

J is TRBJ1-3 and V is TRBV7-2; TRBD1 agrees at 11 bases. Per germline, CDR1 SGHTA and CDR2 FQGNSA. This CDR3 has 16 amino acids. V lost 5 bases to trimming and J lost 1 base; unmatched junction nucleotides: 4. The DNA of the CDR3 is TGTGCCAGCAGCGAAGGGACAGGGGGTTCTGGAAACACCATATATTTT. This codes for CASSEGTGGSGNTIYF.